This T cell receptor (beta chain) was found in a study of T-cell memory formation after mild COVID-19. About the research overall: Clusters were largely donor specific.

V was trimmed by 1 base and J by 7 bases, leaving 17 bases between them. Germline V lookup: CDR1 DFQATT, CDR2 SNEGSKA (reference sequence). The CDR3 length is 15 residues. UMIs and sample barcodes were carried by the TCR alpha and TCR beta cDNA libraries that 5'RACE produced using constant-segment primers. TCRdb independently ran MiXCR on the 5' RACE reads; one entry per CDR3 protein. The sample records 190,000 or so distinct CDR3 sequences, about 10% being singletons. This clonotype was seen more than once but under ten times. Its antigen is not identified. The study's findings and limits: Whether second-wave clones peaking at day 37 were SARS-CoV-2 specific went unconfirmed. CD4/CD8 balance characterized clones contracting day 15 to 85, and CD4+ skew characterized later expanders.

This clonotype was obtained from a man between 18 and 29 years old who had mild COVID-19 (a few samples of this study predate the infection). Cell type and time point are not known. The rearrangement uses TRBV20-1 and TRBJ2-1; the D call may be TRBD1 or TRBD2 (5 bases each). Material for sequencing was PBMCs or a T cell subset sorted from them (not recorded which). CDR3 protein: CSARVPRDRRNEQFF. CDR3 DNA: TGCAGTGCTAGAGTCCCCAGGGATAGGAGGAATGAGCAGTTCTTC.